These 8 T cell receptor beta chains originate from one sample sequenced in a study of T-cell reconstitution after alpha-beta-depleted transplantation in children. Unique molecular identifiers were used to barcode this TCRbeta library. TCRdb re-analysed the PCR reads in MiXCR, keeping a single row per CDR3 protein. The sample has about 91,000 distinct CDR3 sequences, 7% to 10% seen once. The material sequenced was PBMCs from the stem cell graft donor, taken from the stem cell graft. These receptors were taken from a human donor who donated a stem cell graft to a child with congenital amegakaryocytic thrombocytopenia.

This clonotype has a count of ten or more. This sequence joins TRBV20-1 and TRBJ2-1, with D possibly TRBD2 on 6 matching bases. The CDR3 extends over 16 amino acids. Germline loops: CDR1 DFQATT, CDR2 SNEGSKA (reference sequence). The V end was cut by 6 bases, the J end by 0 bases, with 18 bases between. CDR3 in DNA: TGCAGTGCGACGATTCTAGGGCGGGACTCCTACAATGAGCAGTTCTTC. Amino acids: CSATILGRDSYNEQFF.

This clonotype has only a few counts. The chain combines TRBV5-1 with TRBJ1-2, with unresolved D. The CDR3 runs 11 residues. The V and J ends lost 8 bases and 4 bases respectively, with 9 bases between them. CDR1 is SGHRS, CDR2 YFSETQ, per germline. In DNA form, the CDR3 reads TGCGCCAGTAACCTGGGCTATGGCTACACCTTC. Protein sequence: CASNLGYGYTF.

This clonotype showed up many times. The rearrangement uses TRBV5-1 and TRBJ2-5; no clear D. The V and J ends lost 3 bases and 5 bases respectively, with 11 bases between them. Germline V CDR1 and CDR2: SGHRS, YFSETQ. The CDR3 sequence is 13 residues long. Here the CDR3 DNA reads TGCGCCAGCAGCTCCGGTATAGACGAGACCCAGTACTTC. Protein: CASSSGIDETQYF.

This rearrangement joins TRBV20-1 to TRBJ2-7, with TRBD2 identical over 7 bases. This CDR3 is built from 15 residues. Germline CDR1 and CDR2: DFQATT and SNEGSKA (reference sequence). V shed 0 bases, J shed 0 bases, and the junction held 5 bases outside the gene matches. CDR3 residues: CSARDSRLASYEQYF. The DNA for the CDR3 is TGCAGTGCTAGAGATTCCCGACTAGCCTCCTACGAGCAGTACTTC.

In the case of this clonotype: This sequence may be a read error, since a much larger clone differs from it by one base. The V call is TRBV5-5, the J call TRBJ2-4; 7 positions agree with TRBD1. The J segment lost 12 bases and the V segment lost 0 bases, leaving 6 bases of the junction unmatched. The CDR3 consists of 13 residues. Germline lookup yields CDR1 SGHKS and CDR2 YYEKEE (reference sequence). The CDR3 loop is CASSLELRDSQYF. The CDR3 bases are TGTGCCAGCAGCTTGGAGTTGAGGGACAGTCAGTACTTC.

In nucleotides, the CDR3 is TGTGCCATCAGTGAAATAGAGACAGGGGTCTACAATGAGCAGTTCTTC. Residues: CAISEIETGVYNEQFF. The chain is built from TRBV10-3 and TRBJ2-1; 8 nucleotides agree with TRBD1. The J segment lost 3 bases and the V segment lost 3 bases, leaving 7 bases of the junction unmatched. CDR3 length equals 16 residues. From germline, CDR1 is ENHRY and CDR2 SYGVKD.

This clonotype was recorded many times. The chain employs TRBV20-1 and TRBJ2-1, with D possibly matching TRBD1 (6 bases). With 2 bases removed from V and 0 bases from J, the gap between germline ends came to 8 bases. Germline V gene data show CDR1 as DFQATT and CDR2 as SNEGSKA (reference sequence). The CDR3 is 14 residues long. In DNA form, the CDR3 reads TGCAGTGCTAGACAGGGGAGCTCCTACAATGAGCAGTTCTTC. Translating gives CSARQGSSYNEQFF.

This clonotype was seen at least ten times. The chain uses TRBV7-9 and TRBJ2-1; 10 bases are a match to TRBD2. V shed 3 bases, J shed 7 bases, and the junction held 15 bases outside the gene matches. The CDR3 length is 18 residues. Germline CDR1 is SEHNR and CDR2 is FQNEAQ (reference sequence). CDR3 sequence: CASSLPIRTSGFRNEQFF. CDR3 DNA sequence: TGTGCCAGCAGCTTGCCGATCAGGACTAGCGGTTTTCGGAATGAGCAGTTCTTC.